Following are 30 T cell receptor beta chains from one sample sequenced in a study of graft-versus-host responses after intestinal transplantation. The protocol was immunoSEQ multiplex PCR, while the TCRdb copy is restricted to in-frame clones and leaves out a portion. The sample has some 27,000 clones, approximately 95% seen once. Sample: PBMCs, taken 18 days after transplant. The receptors were sampled from a human patient who received an intestinal transplant, so some T cells may come from the graft donor.

The chain uses TRBV5-6 and TRBJ2-1, with D possibly being TRBD2 (6 bases). V gave up 0 bases and J gave up 0 bases, with 10 bases separating them. Germline CDR1 is SGHDT and CDR2 is YYEEEE. The CDR3 runs to 16 residues. This CDR3 reads CASSLVAGSSYNEQFF. For the CDR3, the DNA is TGTGCCAGCAGCTTGGTGGCGGGGAGCTCCTACAATGAGCAGTTCTTC.

The chain has TRBV19 and TRBJ1-2; the D is unclear. Between the trimmed V and J ends, which lost 1 base and 5 bases, there was a span of 8 bases. The CDR3 is 13 residues long. Germline V CDR1 and CDR2: LNHDA, SQIVND (reference sequence). This CDR3 reads CASSIVAEYGYTF. The CDR3 DNA follows: TGTGCCAGTAGTATAGTGGCCGAGTATGGCTACACCTTC.

V is TRBV11-2 and J is TRBJ1-5; D unresolved. Trimming shortened V by 0 bases and J by 7 bases, and 10 bases separated the two germline ends. Germline-derived CDR1 and CDR2 are SGHAT and FQNNGV. This CDR3 is 14 amino acids long. CDR3: CASSLDLSWQPQHF. CDR3 DNA: TGTGCCAGCAGCTTAGATCTTTCGTGGCAGCCCCAGCATTTT.

This clone was detected only once. The chain combines TRBV5-6 with TRBJ2-3; 9 bases line up with TRBD2. After removal of 4 bases from V and 4 bases from J, the junction contained 10 bases not matched to a gene. The length of the CDR3 is 16 residues. Germline CDR1 reads SGHDT; CDR2 reads YYEEEE. The chain's CDR3 is CASSMGTGLASDTQYF. The CDR3 coding sequence is TGTGCCAGCAGCATGGGAACGGGACTAGCATCAGATACGCAGTATTTT.

The CDR3 DNA reads as TGCGCCAGCAGCCAAGTAATAGCGGGGGGGTCACCCTACAATGAGCAGTTCTTC. It is translated as CASSQVIAGGSPYNEQFF. The genes are TRBV4-1 and TRBJ2-1, with 11 bases that match TRBD2. The CDR3 extends over 18 amino acids. Germline V gene lookup returns CDR1 MGHRA and CDR2 YSYEKL. J lost 2 bases, V lost 1 base, and 7 bases had no gene match.

This chain uses TRBV4-1 with TRBJ2-7; a weak D match, TRBD2 (6 bases). This CDR3 spans 15 amino acids. V was shortened by 5 bases and J by 2 bases, with 16 bases between the two germline ends. Germline V gives CDR1 MGHRA, CDR2 YSYEKL. CDR3 amino acids: CASSGGLPPAYEQYF. The CDR3 nucleotides are TGCGCCAGCAGCGGGGGACTTCCCCCGGCCTACGAGCAGTACTTC.

This clone was counted once. The chain is built from TRBV18 and TRBJ1-1, with D perhaps matching TRBD1 (6 bases). V lost 4 bases to trimming and J lost 5 bases, with 14 bases between them. This CDR3 spans 14 amino acids. Germline values: CDR1 KGHSH, CDR2 LQKENI. The DNA of the CDR3 is TGTGCCAGCTCACGATACAGGGCGGGGACTGAAGCTTTCTTT. This encodes CASSRYRAGTEAFF.

The chain carries TRBV9 and TRBJ2-3; 7 bases fit TRBD1. V was clipped by 3 bases and J by 0 bases; unmatched bases: 4. The CDR3 runs 15 residues. Germline CDR1 is SGDLS and CDR2 is YYNGEE. The CDR3 DNA reads TGTGCCAGCAGCGGCTGGGACAGCAGCACAGATACGCAGTATTTT. Its protein is CASSGWDSSTDTQYF.

The V call is TRBV6-1, the J call TRBJ1-3, with unresolved D. The V and J ends lost 0 bases and 2 bases respectively, with 8 bases between them. CDR1 MNHNS and CDR2 SASEGT come from the germline V gene. The CDR3 covers 15 residues. Here the CDR3 reads CASSEAGLPGNTIYF. In DNA form, the CDR3 reads TGTGCCAGCAGTGAAGCAGGGCTGCCTGGAAACACCATATATTTT.

A note on this clone: Germline and junction disagree at one end, which may indicate a read error. The chain carries TRBV4-1 and TRBJ2-1; 9 nucleotides match TRBD1. The CDR3 loop spans 14 amino acids. Germline V gives CDR1 MGHRA, CDR2 YSYEKL. The DNA of the CDR3 is TGCGCCAGCAGCCAAGATAGGGGGGGGACAGGGACGGTCTTC. It is translated as CASSQDRGGTGTVF.

This chain joins TRBV6-8 and TRBJ1-2; no definite D call. The CDR3 runs to 11 residues. Looked up from germline, CDR1 is MNHGY and CDR2 is SAAAGT. V was shortened by 6 bases and J by 5 bases, with 7 bases between the two germline ends. CDR3 sequence: CASREIYGYTF. CDR3 coding DNA: TGTGCCAGCAGGGAGATATATGGCTACACCTTC.

The V call is TRBV7-8, the J call TRBJ2-5, with D maybe TRBD2 (6 bases). The J call is in doubt because the DNA end fits TRBJ2-7 better. The CDR3 sequence is 15 residues long. The germline gives CDR1 SGHVS, CDR2 FQNEAQ. The CDR3 sequence: CASSPPGVLPYEQYF. The CDR3 bases are TGTGCCAGCAGCCCCCCGGGGGTTCTCCCCTACGAGCAGTACTTC.

The chain links TRBV29-1 to TRBJ1-3, with a possible D match to TRBD1 (6 bases). Germline CDR1 SQVTM, CDR2 ANQGSEA. The CDR3 length is 13 residues. V shed 4 bases and J shed 4 bases, with 11 bases lying between them. This chain's CDR3 is CSVGGGQGNTIYF. CDR3 nucleotide sequence: TGCAGCGTTGGAGGGGGGCAAGGAAACACCATATATTTT.

The chain has TRBV18 and TRBJ1-5, with 8 nucleotides matching TRBD1. There are 15 residues in the CDR3. Germline V gene data show CDR1 as KGHSH and CDR2 as LQKENI. The trim removed 5 bases at V and 4 bases at J, leaving 7 bases unmatched. CDR3 DNA: TGTGCCAGCTCAGTGACAGGGGCCCTTAATCAGCCCCAGCATTTT. This codes for CASSVTGALNQPQHF.

This chain connects TRBV4-1 to TRBJ2-5, with 8 bases fitting TRBD2. The CDR3 sequence is 16 residues long. Germline CDR1 reads MGHRA; CDR2 reads YSYEKL. With V trimmed by 0 bases and J by 1 base, 4 bases remained unmatched. This CDR3 reads CASSQEGRGGQETQYF. For the CDR3, the DNA is TGCGCCAGCAGCCAAGAGGGACGGGGGGGCCAAGAGACCCAGTACTTC.

The chain employs TRBV27 and TRBJ2-1, with no clear D. Trimming left V 4 bases short and J 0 bases short, with 7 bases between. Germline V gene lookup returns CDR1 MNHEY and CDR2 SMNVEV (reference sequence). The CDR3 contains 14 residues. The CDR3 DNA sequence: TGTGCCAGCAGTTCAGTGAGCTCCTACAATGAGCAGTTCTTC. Encoded protein: CASSSVSSYNEQFF.

This clone was found once. A read error may produce the germline difference seen at one junction end. The V call is TRBV28, the J call TRBJ2-7, with D unclear. The germline CDR1 and CDR2 sequences are MDHEN and SYDVKM. The CDR3 length is 14 residues. Written as DNA, the CDR3 is TGTGCCAGCAGTACCACCCCCCCGACAAGCCCAATACTCTTT. Translating gives CASSTTPPTSPILF.

The rearrangement links TRBV7-2 to TRBJ2-1; 10 bases are a match to TRBD2. CDR1 is SGHTA, CDR2 FQGNSA, per germline. V lost 1 base, J lost 3 bases, and 0 bases stayed unmatched. The CDR3 has 15 residues. The CDR3: CASSLVAGGYNEQFF. CDR3 bases: TGTGCCAGCAGCTTAGTAGCGGGGGGCTACAATGAGCAGTTCTTC.

The chain joins TRBV15 to TRBJ2-5, with D unclear. Deletions cut 0 bases from V and 5 bases from J, with 4 bases between. The CDR3 covers 12 residues. CDR1 is LNHNV, CDR2 YYDKDF, per germline (reference sequence). The CDR3 region is CATSREGETQYF. The CDR3 nucleotides are TGTGCCACCAGCAGAGAAGGGGAGACCCAGTACTTC.

The chain combines TRBV4-1 with TRBJ2-5; 7 bases align to TRBD2. The CDR3 loop spans 16 amino acids. Germline values: CDR1 MGHRA, CDR2 YSYEKL. V was clipped by 1 base and J by 4 bases; unmatched bases: 9. In DNA form, the CDR3 reads TGCGCCAGCAGCCAAGTTGGGGGGGGGTACACAGAGACCCAGTACTTC. Amino acids: CASSQVGGGYTETQYF.

The V gene is TRBV18, the J gene TRBJ1-2; no reliable D call. The CDR3 is 14 amino acids. V was shortened by 0 bases and J by 3 bases, with 8 bases between the two germline ends. The V gene's germline CDR1 is KGHSH and CDR2 LQKENI. In DNA form, the CDR3 reads TGTGCCAGCTCACCACCGCTGGGTGACTATGGCTACACCTTC. Residues: CASSPPLGDYGYTF.

The chain combines TRBV6-4 with TRBJ2-1; 10 bases fit TRBD2. Germline lookup yields CDR1 MRHNA and CDR2 SNTAGT. V was pared by 0 bases and J by 6 bases, with 2 bases of the junction left unmatched. The CDR3 extends over 15 amino acids. CDR3 nucleotide sequence: TGTGCCAGCAGTGACTCAGCGGGGGGGTTCAATGAGCAGTTCTTC. This encodes CASSDSAGGFNEQFF.

V gene TRBV29-1 combines with J gene TRBJ2-1, with D perhaps TRBD2 (7 bases). The CDR3 sequence is 13 residues long. Germline lookup yields CDR1 SQVTM and CDR2 ANQGSEA. V lost 5 bases, J lost 9 bases, and 17 bases lay in between. The CDR3 sequence: CSVPHRGGAEQFF. CDR3 nucleotide sequence: TGCAGCGTTCCCCACCGAGGGGGGGCTGAGCAGTTCTTC.

J is TRBJ2-3 and V is TRBV27, with 7 bases aligning to TRBD1. The CDR3 loop spans 13 amino acids. CDR1 is MNHEY, CDR2 SMNVEV, per germline (reference sequence). The V segment lost 6 bases and the J segment 6 bases; nucleotides outside the gene matches: 6. CDR3 in DNA: TGTGCCAGCAGGGGGACAGAGGGGGATACGCAGTATTTT. The encoded protein is CASRGTEGDTQYF.

J is TRBJ2-3 and V is TRBV14; the D call may be TRBD1 or TRBD2 (5 bases each). With 0 bases removed from V and 9 bases from J, the gap between germline ends came to 13 bases. CDR3 length equals 14 residues. CDR1 and CDR2 from the germline V gene are SGHDN and FVKESK. CDR3 amino acids: CASSQEVWGSTQYF. The CDR3 DNA sequence: TGTGCCAGCAGCCAAGAGGTTTGGGGGTCGACGCAGTATTTT.

The chain is built from TRBV15 and TRBJ2-2; D remains ambiguous. Germline assignment: CDR1 LNHNV and CDR2 YYDKDF (reference sequence). Trimming left V 0 bases short and J 4 bases short, with 9 bases between. The CDR3 loop spans 15 amino acids. CDR3 sequence (DNA): TGTGCCACCAGCAGAGATTTGCTATTCACCGGGGAGCTGTTTTTT. This gives the protein CATSRDLLFTGELFF.

The V gene is TRBV27, the J gene TRBJ1-6; TRBD1 might be the D (5 bases). Germline V CDR1 and CDR2: MNHEY, SMNVEV (reference sequence). The V gene lost 3 bases and the J gene lost 13 bases, with 22 bases spanning the gap. This CDR3 is 16 amino acids long. The CDR3: CASSLSLGVSVRPLHF. For the CDR3, the DNA is TGTGCCAGCAGTTTGTCCCTGGGGGTATCGGTCCGGCCCCTCCACTTT.

The V and J genes are TRBV6-6 and TRBJ2-7, with D possibly matching TRBD1 (6 bases). V lost 5 bases and J 2 bases, leaving 16 bases between the germline ends. Looked up from germline, CDR1 is MNHNY and CDR2 is SVGAGI (reference sequence). The CDR3 runs to 15 residues. DNA of the CDR3: TGTGCCAGCAGTGACAGGAATCCCACTCCCTACGAGCAGTACTTC. Translation: CASSDRNPTPYEQYF.

This clone was recorded once. The rearrangement links TRBV5-6 to TRBJ2-5; TRBD1 might be the D (5 bases). Germline V gene data show CDR1 as SGHDT and CDR2 as YYEEEE. V was cut by 0 bases and J by 4 bases, with 10 bases left in between. The CDR3 consists of 14 residues. DNA of the CDR3: TGTGCCAGCAGCTTGGGGCAGGGTGGAGAGACCCAGTACTTC. Its protein product is CASSLGQGGETQYF.

The chain has TRBV7-2 and TRBJ2-1; 13 bases agree with TRBD2. With 4 bases clipped from V and 15 bases from J, the junction kept 6 bases outside the gene matches. This CDR3 has 13 residues. In germline, CDR1 is SGHTA, CDR2 FQGNSA. The CDR3, as DNA: TGTGCCAGCAGCTACGGACTAGCGGGGGAGATGTTCTTC. Encoded protein: CASSYGLAGEMFF.